The present T cell receptor (beta chain) was sequenced within a study of cytomegalovirus exposure and HLA in healthy donors. A word on this clone: Antigen unknown.

Study-wide findings and caveats: Whilst most TCR sequences proved rare, a subset of public TCRs occurred across many donors.

The PCR had 60 Vbeta and 13 Jbeta primers. Assay used: immunoSEQ multiplex PCR; TCRdb lists only in-frame clones, some missing. The sample includes fewer than 130,000 clones, 55% to 75% seen only once; the top ten take around 3.9%. The sample was PBMCs. The TCR originated in a man aged 30-40 years in good health and CMV-seropositive.

CDR3 amino acids: CASLQGPGYTEAFF. The CDR3 nucleotides read TGTGCCAGCCTACAGGGGCCCGGGTACACTGAAGCTTTCTTT. This rearrangement joins TRBV27 to TRBJ1-1, with 7 bases lining up with TRBD1. V was pared by 8 bases and J by 3 bases, with 9 bases of the junction left unmatched. The germline gives CDR1 MNHEY, CDR2 SMNVEV (reference sequence). The CDR3 is 14 residues long.